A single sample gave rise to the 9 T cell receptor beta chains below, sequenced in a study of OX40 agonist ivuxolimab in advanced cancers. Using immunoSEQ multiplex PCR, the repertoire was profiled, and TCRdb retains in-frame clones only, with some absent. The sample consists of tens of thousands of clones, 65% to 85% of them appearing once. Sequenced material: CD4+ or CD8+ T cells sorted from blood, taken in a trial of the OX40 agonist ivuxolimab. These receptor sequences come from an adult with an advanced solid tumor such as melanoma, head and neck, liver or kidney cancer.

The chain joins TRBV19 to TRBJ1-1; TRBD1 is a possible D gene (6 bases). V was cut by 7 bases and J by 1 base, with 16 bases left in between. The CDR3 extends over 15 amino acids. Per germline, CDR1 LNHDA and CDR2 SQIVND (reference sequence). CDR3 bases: TGTGCCAGTACCAGAAAGTCGACAGGGAACACTGAAGCTTTCTTT. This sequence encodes CASTRKSTGNTEAFF.

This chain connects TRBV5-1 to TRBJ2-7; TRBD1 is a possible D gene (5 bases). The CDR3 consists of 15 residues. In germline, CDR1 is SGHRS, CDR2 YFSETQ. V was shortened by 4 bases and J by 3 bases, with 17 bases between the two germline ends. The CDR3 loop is CASSDHRRGYYEQYF. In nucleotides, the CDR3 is TGCGCCAGCAGCGATCACCGTAGGGGATACTACGAGCAGTACTTC.

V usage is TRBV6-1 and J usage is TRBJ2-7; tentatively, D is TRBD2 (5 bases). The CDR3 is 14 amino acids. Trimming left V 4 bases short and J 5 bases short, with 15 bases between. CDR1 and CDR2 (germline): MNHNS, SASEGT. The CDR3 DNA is TGTGCCAGCAGTGGAAGAGGGTTAGCAAACGAGCAGTACTTC. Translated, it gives CASSGRGLANEQYF.

The CDR3 is CASSVSPEYGYTF. The CDR3 coding sequence is TGTGCCAGCAGTGTTTCACCAGAGTATGGCTACACCTTC. The J gene is TRBJ1-2, the V gene TRBV2; D is uncertain. V dropped 4 bases and J dropped 5 bases, with 11 bases sitting between them. Germline loops: CDR1 SNHLY, CDR2 FYNNEI. The CDR3 is made up of 13 amino acids.

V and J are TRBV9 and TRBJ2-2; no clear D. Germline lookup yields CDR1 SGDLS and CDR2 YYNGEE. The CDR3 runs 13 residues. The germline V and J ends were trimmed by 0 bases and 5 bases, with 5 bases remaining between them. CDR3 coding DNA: TGTGCCAGCAGCGTAGCTGATACCGGGGAGCTGTTTTTT. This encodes CASSVADTGELFF.

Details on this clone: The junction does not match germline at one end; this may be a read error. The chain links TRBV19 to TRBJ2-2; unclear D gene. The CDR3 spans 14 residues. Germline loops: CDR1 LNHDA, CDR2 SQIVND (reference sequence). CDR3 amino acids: CASSITSKTGELFF. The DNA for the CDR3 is TGTGCCAGTAGTATCACTTCGAAGACCGGGGAGCTGTTTTTT.

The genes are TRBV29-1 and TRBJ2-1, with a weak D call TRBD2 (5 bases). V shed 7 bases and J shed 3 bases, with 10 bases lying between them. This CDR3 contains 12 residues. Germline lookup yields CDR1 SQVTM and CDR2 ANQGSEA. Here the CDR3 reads CSDREFYNEQFF. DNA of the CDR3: TGCAGCGATCGGGAATTCTACAATGAGCAGTTCTTC.

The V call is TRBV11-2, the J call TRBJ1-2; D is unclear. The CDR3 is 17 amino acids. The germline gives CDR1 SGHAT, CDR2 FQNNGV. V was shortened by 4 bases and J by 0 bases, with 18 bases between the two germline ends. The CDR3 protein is CASSSWAVSSANYGYTF. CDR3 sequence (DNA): TGTGCCAGCAGCTCCTGGGCGGTTTCCTCAGCTAACTATGGCTACACCTTC.

CDR3 DNA sequence: TGTGCCAGCTCACGAACCGGGACAGGGGTTGAGAATGAGCAGTTCTTC. Protein product: CASSRTGTGVENEQFF. This chain links TRBV18 with TRBJ2-1; 10 bases align to TRBD1. CDR3 length: 16 residues. Germline trimming cut 4 bases from V and 7 bases from J; bases unmatched to any gene: 10. Germline V gives CDR1 KGHSH, CDR2 LQKENI.